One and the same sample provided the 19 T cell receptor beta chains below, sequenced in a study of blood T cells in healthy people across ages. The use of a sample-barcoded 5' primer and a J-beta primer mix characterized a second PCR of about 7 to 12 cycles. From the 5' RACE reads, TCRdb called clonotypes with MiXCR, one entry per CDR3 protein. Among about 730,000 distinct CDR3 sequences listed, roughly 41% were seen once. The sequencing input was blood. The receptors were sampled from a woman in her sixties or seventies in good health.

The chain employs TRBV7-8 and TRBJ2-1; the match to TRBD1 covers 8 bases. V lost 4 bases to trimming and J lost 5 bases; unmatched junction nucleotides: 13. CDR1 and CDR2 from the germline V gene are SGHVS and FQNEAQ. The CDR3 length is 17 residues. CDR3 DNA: TGTGCCAGCAGCTGGAGACCGCAGGGGGCACAGGACAATGAGCAGTTCTTC. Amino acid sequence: CASSWRPQGAQDNEQFF.

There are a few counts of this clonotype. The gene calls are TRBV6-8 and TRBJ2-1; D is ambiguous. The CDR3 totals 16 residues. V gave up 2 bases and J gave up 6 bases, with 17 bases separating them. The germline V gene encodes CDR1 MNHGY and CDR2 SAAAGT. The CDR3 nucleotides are TGTGCCAGCAGTTACAAGCTGGACCCGACCTCCAATGAGCAGTTCTTC. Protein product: CASSYKLDPTSNEQFF.

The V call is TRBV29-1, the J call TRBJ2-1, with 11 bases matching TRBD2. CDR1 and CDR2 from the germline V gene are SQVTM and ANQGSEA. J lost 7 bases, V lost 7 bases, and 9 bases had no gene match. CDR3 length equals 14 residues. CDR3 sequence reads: CSAILAGVDNEQFF. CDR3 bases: TGCAGCGCGATACTAGCGGGAGTTGATAATGAGCAGTTCTTC.

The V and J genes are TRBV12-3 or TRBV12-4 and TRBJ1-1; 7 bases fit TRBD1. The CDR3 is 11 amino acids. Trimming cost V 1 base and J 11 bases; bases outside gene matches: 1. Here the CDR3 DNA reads TGTGCCAGCAGTTTAGAGGGGGCGGCTTTCTTT. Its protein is CASSLEGAAFF.

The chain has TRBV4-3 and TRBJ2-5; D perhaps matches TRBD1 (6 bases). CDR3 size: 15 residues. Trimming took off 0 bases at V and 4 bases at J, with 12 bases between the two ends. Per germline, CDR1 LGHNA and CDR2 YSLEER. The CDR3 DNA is TGCGCCAGCAGCCAAGATTTTCGCAGGGGAGAGACCCAGTACTTC. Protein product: CASSQDFRRGETQYF.

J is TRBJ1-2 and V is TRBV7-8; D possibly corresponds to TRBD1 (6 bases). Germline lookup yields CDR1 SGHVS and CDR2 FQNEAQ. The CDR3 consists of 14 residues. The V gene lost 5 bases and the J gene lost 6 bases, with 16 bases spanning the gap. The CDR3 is CASSRGQSENGYTF. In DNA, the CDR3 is TGTGCCAGCAGCCGAGGACAGTCCGAGAATGGCTACACCTTC.

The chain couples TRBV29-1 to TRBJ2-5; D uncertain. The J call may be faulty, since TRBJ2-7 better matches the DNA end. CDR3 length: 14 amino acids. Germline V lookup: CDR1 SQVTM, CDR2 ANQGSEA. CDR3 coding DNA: TGCAGCGTTGAAGATGGCAGCTCCAGATACGAGCAGTACTTC. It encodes CSVEDGSSRYEQYF.

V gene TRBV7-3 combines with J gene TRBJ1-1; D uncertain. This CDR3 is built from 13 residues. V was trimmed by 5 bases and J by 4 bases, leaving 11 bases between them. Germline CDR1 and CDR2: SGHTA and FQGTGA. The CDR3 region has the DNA TGTGCCAGCAGCGTACTTTCCGGCACTGAAGCTTTCTTT. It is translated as CASSVLSGTEAFF.

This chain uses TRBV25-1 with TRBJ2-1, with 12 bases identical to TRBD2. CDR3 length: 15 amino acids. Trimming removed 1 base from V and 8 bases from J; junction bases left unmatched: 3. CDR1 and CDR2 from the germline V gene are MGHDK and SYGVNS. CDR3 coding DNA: TGTGCCAGCAGTGAATCTAGCGGGGGGGTCGATGAGCAGTTCTTC. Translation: CASSESSGGVDEQFF.

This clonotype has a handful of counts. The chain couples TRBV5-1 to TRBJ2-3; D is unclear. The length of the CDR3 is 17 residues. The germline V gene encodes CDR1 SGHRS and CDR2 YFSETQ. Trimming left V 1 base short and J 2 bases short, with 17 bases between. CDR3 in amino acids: CASSLFPDQTFTDTQYF. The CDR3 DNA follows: TGCGCCAGCAGCTTGTTTCCAGACCAAACGTTCACAGATACGCAGTATTTT.

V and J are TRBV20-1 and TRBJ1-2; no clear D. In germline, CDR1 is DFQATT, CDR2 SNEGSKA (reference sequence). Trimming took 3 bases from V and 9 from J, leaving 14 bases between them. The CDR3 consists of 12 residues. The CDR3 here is CSASVGRSSYTF. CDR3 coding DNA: TGCAGTGCTAGCGTGGGGAGAAGTAGCTACACCTTC.

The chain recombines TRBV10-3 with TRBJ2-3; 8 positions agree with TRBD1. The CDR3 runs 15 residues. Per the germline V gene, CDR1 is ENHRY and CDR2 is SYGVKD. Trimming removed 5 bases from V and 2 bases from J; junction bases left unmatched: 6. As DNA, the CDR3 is TGTGCCATCAGTCAGGGGGCGCAGGTCACAGATACGCAGTATTTT. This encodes CAISQGAQVTDTQYF.

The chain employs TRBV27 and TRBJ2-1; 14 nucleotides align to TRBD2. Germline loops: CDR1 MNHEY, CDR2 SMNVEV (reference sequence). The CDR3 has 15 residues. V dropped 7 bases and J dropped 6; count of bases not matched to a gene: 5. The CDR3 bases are TGTGCCAGCACCTGGGGACTAGCGGGAGTCAATGAGCAGTTCTTC. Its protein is CASTWGLAGVNEQFF.

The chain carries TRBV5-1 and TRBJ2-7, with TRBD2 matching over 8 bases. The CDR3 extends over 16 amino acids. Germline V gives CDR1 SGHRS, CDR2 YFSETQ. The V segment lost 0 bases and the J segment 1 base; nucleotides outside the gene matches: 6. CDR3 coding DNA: TGCGCCAGCAGCTTGGGCATTAGCGGGGATTCCTACGAGCAGTACTTC. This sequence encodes CASSLGISGDSYEQYF.

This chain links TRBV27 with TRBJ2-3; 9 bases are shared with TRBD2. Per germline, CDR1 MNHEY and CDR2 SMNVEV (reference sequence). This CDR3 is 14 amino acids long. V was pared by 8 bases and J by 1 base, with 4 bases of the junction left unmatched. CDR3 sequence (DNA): TGTGCCAGCCGCATAGCGGGGGGCACAGATACGCAGTATTTT. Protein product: CASRIAGGTDTQYF.

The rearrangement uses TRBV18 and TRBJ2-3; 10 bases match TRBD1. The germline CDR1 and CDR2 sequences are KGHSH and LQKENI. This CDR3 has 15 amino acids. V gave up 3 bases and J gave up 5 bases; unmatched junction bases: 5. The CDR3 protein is CASSPGQGLIDTQYF. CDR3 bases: TGTGCCAGCTCACCGGGACAGGGGTTGATAGATACGCAGTATTTT.

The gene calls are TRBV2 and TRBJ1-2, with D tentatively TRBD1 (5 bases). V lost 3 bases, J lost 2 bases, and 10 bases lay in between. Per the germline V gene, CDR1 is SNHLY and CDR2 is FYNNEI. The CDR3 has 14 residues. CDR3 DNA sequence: TGTGCCAGCAGTGACTCCCCAGGGAACTATGGCTACACCTTC. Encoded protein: CASSDSPGNYGYTF. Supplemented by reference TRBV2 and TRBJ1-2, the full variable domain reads EPEVTQTPSHQVTQMGQEVILRCVPISNHLYFYWYRQILGQKVEFLVSFYNNEISEKSEIFDDQFSVERPDGSNFTLKIRSTKLEDSAMYFCASSDSPGNYGYTFGSGTRLTVV.

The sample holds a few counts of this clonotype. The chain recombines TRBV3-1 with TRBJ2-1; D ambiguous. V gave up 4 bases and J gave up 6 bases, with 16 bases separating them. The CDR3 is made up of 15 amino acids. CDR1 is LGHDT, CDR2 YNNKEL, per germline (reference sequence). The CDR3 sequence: CASSPRVLPANEQFF. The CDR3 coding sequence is TGTGCCAGCAGCCCCCGTGTACTCCCGGCCAATGAGCAGTTCTTC.

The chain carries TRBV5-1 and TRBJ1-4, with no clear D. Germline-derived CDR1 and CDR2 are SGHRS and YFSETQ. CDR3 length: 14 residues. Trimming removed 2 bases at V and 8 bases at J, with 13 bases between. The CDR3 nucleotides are TGCGCCAGCAGCTTCGGTGGACCCGGGGAAAAACTGTTTTTT. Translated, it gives CASSFGGPGEKLFF.